A selection of T cell receptor beta chains follows, all from one sample in a study of blood T cell repertoires in COVID-19. Libraries were prepared by immunoSEQ multiplex PCR; TCRdb keeps only in-frame clonotypes and omits some of them. In the table there are 210,000 or so clones, roughly 94% of which are singletons. Sequencing was carried out using peripheral blood. These receptors came from a man aged 25-40 years with acute or convalescent COVID-19. The CDR3 runs from the conserved cysteine through the conserved F or W. The order of the fields is J gene, D gene, V gene, clone size, CDR3 length, CDR3 DNA, CDR3 protein. The D gene is left open where the match is weak. The listing skips clone size in some rows; elsewhere it reads once, few, many or a size class.

J gene: TRBJ1-5; D gene: TRBD1; V gene: TRBV19; clone size: .; CDR3 length: 17; CDR3 DNA: TGTGCCAGTAGTCATAACCGGGACAGGGGAAACAATCAGCCCCAGCATTTT; CDR3 protein: CASSHNRDRGNNQPQHF
J gene: TRBJ2-1; D gene: .; V gene: TRBV18; clone size: .; CDR3 length: 15; CDR3 DNA: TGTGCCAGCTCACCTACCGGGGGTCTCTACAATGAGCAGTTCTTC; CDR3 protein: CASSPTGGLYNEQFF
J gene: TRBJ2-3; D gene: TRBD2; V gene: TRBV4-1; clone size: .; CDR3 length: 16; CDR3 DNA: TGCGCCAGCAGCCCGGGGGGAACGGGACCCACAGATACGCAGTATTTT; CDR3 protein: CASSPGGTGPTDTQYF
J gene: TRBJ1-1; D gene: TRBD1; V gene: TRBV28; clone size: .; CDR3 length: 17; CDR3 DNA: TGTGCCAGCAGCAGGGGACAGGGGGCGCCTATGAACACTGAAGCTTTCTTT; CDR3 protein: CASSRGQGAPMNTEAFF
J gene: TRBJ2-1; D gene: .; V gene: TRBV27; clone size: .; CDR3 length: 14; CDR3 DNA: TGTGCCAGTCGAACAGGGAGCTCCTACAATGAGCAGTTCTTC; CDR3 protein: CASRTGSSYNEQFF
J gene: TRBJ2-1; D gene: TRBD1; V gene: TRBV10-3; clone size: .; CDR3 length: 14; CDR3 DNA: TGTGCCATCAGTATAGGACAGGGGTACAATGAGCAGTTCTTC; CDR3 protein: CAISIGQGYNEQFF
J gene: TRBJ2-7; D gene: TRBD2; V gene: TRBV28; clone size: few; CDR3 length: 17; CDR3 DNA: TGTGCCAGCAGCCGAATCACCGGGGGGGGTTCCCTTCCCGAGCAGTACTTC; CDR3 protein: CASSRITGGGSLPEQYF
J gene: TRBJ1-5; D gene: .; V gene: TRBV6-1; clone size: .; CDR3 length: 17; CDR3 DNA: TGTGCCAGCAGTGAAGTCTCGAGGTTGGTTACCCGGGGGGCCCAGCATTTT; CDR3 protein: CASSEVSRLVTRGAQHF
J gene: TRBJ1-1; D gene: .; V gene: TRBV28; clone size: .; CDR3 length: 14; CDR3 DNA: TGTGCCAGCAGCCCGGGAGGGAGAACGGCTGAAGCTTTCTTT; CDR3 protein: CASSPGGRTAEAFF
J gene: TRBJ2-1; D gene: TRBD2; V gene: TRBV27; clone size: .; CDR3 length: 14; CDR3 DNA: TGTGCCAGCAGCCCTAGCGGGAGTCAAAATGAGCAGTTCTTC; CDR3 protein: CASSPSGSQNEQFF
J gene: TRBJ2-2; D gene: TRBD2; V gene: TRBV15; clone size: .; CDR3 length: 17; CDR3 DNA: TGTGCCACCAGCAGAGATCTGCTAGCGGGAGTAGGCGGGGAGCTGTTTTTT; CDR3 protein: CATSRDLLAGVGGELFF
J gene: TRBJ2-5; D gene: .; V gene: TRBV7-9; clone size: .; CDR3 length: 15; CDR3 DNA: TGTGCCAGCAGCTTCGGAGGCAGGGGAGTCGAGACCCAGTACTTC; CDR3 protein: CASSFGGRGVETQYF
J gene: TRBJ2-3; D gene: .; V gene: TRBV7-6; clone size: .; CDR3 length: 16; CDR3 DNA: TGTGCCAGCAGCTTAGCGAGTCTAGCAGTCACAGATACGCAGTATTTT; CDR3 protein: CASSLASLAVTDTQYF
J gene: TRBJ1-6; D gene: TRBD1; V gene: TRBV7-9; clone size: .; CDR3 length: 18; CDR3 DNA: TGTGCCAGCAGCTCCCCAGGCTTCGTGGGACAGACCAAATCACCCCTCCACTTT; CDR3 protein: CASSSPGFVGQTKSPLHF
J gene: TRBJ1-1; D gene: .; V gene: TRBV6-5; clone size: .; CDR3 length: 13; CDR3 DNA: TGTGCCAGCAAGGAGGGAGGGAACACTGAAGCTTTCTTT; CDR3 protein: CASKEGGNTEAFF
J gene: TRBJ2-4; D gene: TRBD1; V gene: TRBV14; clone size: .; CDR3 length: 15; CDR3 DNA: TGTGCCAGCAGCCAAACCGGGACAGTATCTTTCATTCAGTACTTC; CDR3 protein: CASSQTGTVSFIQYF